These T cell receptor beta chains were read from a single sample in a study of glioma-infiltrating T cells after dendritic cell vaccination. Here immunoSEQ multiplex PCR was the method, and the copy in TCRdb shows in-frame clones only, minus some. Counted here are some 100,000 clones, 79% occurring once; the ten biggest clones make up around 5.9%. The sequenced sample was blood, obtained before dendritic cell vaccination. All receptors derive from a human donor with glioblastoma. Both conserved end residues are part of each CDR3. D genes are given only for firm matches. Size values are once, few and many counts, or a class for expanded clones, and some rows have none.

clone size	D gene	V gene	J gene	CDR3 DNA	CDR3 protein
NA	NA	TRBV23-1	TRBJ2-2	TGCGCCAGCAGTCAAGTGACAGGACTTTGCCCTAGGGAGCTGTTTTTT	CASSQVTGLCPRELFF
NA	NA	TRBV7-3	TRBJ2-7	TGTGCCAGCAGCTTATCCAGGGATTCCCACGAGCAGTACTTC	CASSLSRDSHEQYF
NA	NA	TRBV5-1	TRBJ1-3	TGCGCCAGCAGTTCGGGGCAACAGGGTCCTGGAAACACCATATATTTT	CASSSGQQGPGNTIYF
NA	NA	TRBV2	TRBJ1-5	TGTGCCAGCAGTGAAGCCGGGATCCAGCCCCAGCATTTT	CASSEAGIQPQHF
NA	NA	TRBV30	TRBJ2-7	TGTGCCTGGAGCGCCAGCCAGGCGACCTTCTACGAGCAGTACTTC	CAWSASQATFYEQYF
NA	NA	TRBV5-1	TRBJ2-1	TGCGCCAGCAAGCAGCGCACCTACAATGAGCAGTTCTTC	CASKQRTYNEQFF
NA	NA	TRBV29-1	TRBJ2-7	TGCAGCGCGAAATACACCTACGAGCAGTACTTC	CSAKYTYEQYF
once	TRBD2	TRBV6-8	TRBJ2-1	TGTGCCAGCAGTCCACTAGCGGGAGACGGAGAGCAGTTCTTC	CASSPLAGDGEQFF
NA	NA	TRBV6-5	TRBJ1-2	TGTGCCAGCAGTCCCCAGGGGTATGGCTACACCTTC	CASSPQGYGYTF
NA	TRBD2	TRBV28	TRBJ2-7	TGTGCCAGCAGTTTACAGGGACTAGCGATTGACGAGCAGTACTTC	CASSLQGLAIDEQYF
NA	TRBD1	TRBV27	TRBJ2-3	TGTGCCAGCAGTTTATTCAATCGGGGGACAGGAAACACAGATACGCAGTATTTT	CASSLFNRGTGNTDTQYF
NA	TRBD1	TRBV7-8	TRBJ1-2	TGTGCCAGCAGCTCGACAGGGGATGGCTACACCTTC	CASSSTGDGYTF
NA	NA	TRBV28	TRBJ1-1	TGTGCCAGCAGCCTCCCGGGGGGCACTGAAGCTTTCTTT	CASSLPGGTEAFF
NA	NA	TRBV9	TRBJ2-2	TGTGCCAGCAGTGTAAGCGGAGGCACCGGGGAGCTGTTTTTT	CASSVSGGTGELFF
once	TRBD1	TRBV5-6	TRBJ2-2	TGTGCCAGCACTTTCCGGGACAGGCCCACCGGGGAGCTGTTTTTT	CASTFRDRPTGELFF
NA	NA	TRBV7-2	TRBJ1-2	TGTGCCAGCAGCCATCGACCGGGAACTGGTTATGGCTACACCTTC	CASSHRPGTGYGYTF
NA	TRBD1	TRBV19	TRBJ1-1	TGTGCCAGTAGTCTTACCGCTACAGGGGAAGCTGAAGCTTTCTTT	CASSLTATGEAEAFF
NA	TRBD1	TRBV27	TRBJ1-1	TGTGCCAGCAGAGGACAGGGCCAGAACACTGAAGCTTTCTTT	CASRGQGQNTEAFF
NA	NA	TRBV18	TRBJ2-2	TGTGCCAGCTCACCACAGCTCGAGATTAACACCGGGGAGCTGTTTTTT	CASSPQLEINTGELFF
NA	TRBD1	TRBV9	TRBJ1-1	TGTGCCAGCAGCGCGACAGGGTTCCCCGGCACTGAAGCTTTCTTT	CASSATGFPGTEAFF
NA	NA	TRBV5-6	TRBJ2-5	TGTGCCAGCAGCTGGGAGGGGGGGTCAAAGACCCAGTACTTC	CASSWEGGSKTQYF
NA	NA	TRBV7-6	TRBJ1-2	TGTGCCAGCAGCCAGGGGCGTCAGAACTATGGCTACACCTTC	CASSQGRQNYGYTF
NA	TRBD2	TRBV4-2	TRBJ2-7	TGTGCCAGCAGCCAAGATAGCGGGAGGGCCTTCGACGAGCAGTACTTC	CASSQDSGRAFDEQYF
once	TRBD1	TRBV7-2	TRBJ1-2	TGTGCCAGCAGCTCACGACAGGGGCCTAACTATGGCTACACCTTC	CASSSRQGPNYGYTF
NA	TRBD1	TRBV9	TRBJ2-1	TGTGCCAGCAGCCCACCGGGACAGGGGGACCTCTACAATGAGCAGTTCTTC	CASSPPGQGDLYNEQFF
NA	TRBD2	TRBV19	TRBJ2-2	TGTGCCAGTAGTCCCTGGACTAGCGGGGGGGCCGGGGAGCTGTTTTTT	CASSPWTSGGAGELFF
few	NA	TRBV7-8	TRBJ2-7	TGTGCCAGCAGCTTCCGACAGGTACACGACTACGAGCAGTACTTC	CASSFRQVHDYEQYF
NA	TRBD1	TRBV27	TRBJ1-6	TGTGCCAGCAGTTCCCATGGGACAGGCGGACCCCTCCACTTT	CASSSHGTGGPLHF
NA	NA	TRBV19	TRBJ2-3	TGTGCCAGTAGGCTTTTGGGCGTTAGCACAGATACGCAGTATTTT	CASRLLGVSTDTQYF
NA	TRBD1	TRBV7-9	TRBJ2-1	TGTGCCAGCAGCCCCGGACAGGGATCACCCTACAATGAGCAGTTCTTC	CASSPGQGSPYNEQFF
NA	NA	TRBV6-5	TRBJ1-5	TGTGCCAGCAGCCTGATGGGGCATAGCAATCAGCCCCAGCATTTT	CASSLMGHSNQPQHF
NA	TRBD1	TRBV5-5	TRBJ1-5	TGTGCCAGCAGCCGGACGTTTAGGGACAGGGTCTTGGCCGATCAGCCCCAGCATTTT	CASSRTFRDRVLADQPQHF
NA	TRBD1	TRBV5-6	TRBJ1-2	TGTGCCAGCAGCTTCCAGGGGGTGAGTGGCTATGGCTACACCTTC	CASSFQGVSGYGYTF
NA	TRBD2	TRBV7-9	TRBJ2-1	TGTGCCAGCAGGAGGTCGGCTAGCGGGAGTATAGATGAGCAGTTCTTC	CASRRSASGSIDEQFF
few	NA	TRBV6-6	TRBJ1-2	TGTGCCATCTCCTCGACAGTTTCCTATGGCTACACCTTC	CAISSTVSYGYTF
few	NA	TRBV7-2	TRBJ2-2	TGTGCCAGCAGCGAACAGGGCGCCGGGGAGCTGTTTTTT	CASSEQGAGELFF
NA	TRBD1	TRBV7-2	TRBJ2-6	TGTGCCAGCAGCTTAACCCGGCAGGGGGCTATAACTGGGGCCAACGTCCTGACTTTC	CASSLTRQGAITGANVLTF
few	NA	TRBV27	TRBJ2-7	TGTGCCAGCACCTCCTTCGGGACCTACGAGCAGTACTTC	CASTSFGTYEQYF
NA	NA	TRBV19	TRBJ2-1	TGTGCCAGTAGTGACCCGGGGTTCAATGAGCAGTTCTTC	CASSDPGFNEQFF
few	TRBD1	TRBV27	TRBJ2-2	TGTGCCAGCAAAAGAGGGGGCCAGGCCGGGGAGCTGTTTTTT	CASKRGGQAGELFF
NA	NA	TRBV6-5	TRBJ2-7	TGTGCCAGCAGTTACACCCATTCCGGCTCCTACGAGCAGTACTTC	CASSYTHSGSYEQYF
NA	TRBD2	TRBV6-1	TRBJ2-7	TGTGCCAGCAGTGATGGAACGGGAGGGCCCTACGAGCAGTACTTC	CASSDGTGGPYEQYF
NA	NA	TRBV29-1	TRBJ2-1	TGCAGCGTTGAAGGCGGTCAGCTCAATGAGCAGTTCTTC	CSVEGGQLNEQFF
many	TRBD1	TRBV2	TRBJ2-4	TGTGCCAGCAGTGACAGGGGGCGCGGAGCCAAAAACATTCAGTACTTC	CASSDRGRGAKNIQYF
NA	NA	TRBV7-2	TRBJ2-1	TGTGCCAGCAGTCCTCCGGGAGTCACCTACAATGAGCAGTTCTTC	CASSPPGVTYNEQFF
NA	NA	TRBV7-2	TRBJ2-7	TGTGCCAGCAGCTTAGGACTAGTATCCCACGAGCAGTACTTC	CASSLGLVSHEQYF
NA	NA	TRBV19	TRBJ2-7	TGTGCCAGTAGTAGAGCGGGACAGGTATACGAGCAGTACTTC	CASSRAGQVYEQYF
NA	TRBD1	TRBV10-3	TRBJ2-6	TGTGCCATCCATACAGGGGACGTCCTGACTTTC	CAIHTGDVLTF
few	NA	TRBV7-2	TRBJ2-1	TGTGCCAGCAGCTTAAACAGGGTCCATGAGCAGTTCTTC	CASSLNRVHEQFF
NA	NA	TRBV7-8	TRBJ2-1	TGTGCCAGCATCCTAACCTGGGACACCTTGGGGGTCAATGAGCAGTTCTTC	CASILTWDTLGVNEQFF